This T cell receptor beta chain originates from a study of blood T cell repertoires in COVID-19. In the study overall: T cells, B-cell-depleted T cells, or PBMCs provided the cDNA or gDNA that served as material.

V lost 6 bases, J lost 6 bases, and 12 bases stayed unmatched. The germline CDR1 and CDR2 sequences are MNHEY and SMNVEV (reference sequence). The CDR3 contains 15 residues. As handled by the study authors: Amplification of reference gene primers provided the estimated nucleated cell counts. Assay: immunoSEQ multiplex PCR; the TCRdb copy retains only in-frame clones and omits some. V and J calls and clone size come straight from that table; D and trimming were deduced from the DNA. The profile shows a few hundred thousand clones, about 90% of them singletons. The specimen was peripheral blood. The sequence derives from a man in his forties with acute or convalescent COVID-19. The chain couples TRBV27 to TRBJ2-7, with 9 positions matching TRBD1. The CDR3 DNA sequence: TGTGCCAGCAGGGCCTCCGGGACAGGGTTGAGCGAGCAGTACTTC. This translates into CASRASGTGLSEQYF.